This T cell receptor (beta chain) was profiled in a study of graft-versus-host responses after intestinal transplantation. Overall study: Following induction with anti-thymocyte globulin, all recipients were given tacrolimus and steroids for about 3 years. Overall study results and limits: The marrow of recipients harbored GvH clones, and ileum or blood showed some of them first. Subjects displaying graft-donor T cell macrochimerism possessed elevated graft-versus-host to host-versus-graft clonal ratios inside allografts.

TCRdb keeps only in-frame clones here, not all; method: immunoSEQ multiplex PCR. The data show tens of thousands of clones, 94% seen once. Germline V lookup: CDR1 LGHNT, CDR2 FRNRAP. V lost 6 bases and J lost 2; bases outside the gene matches: 8. This CDR3 is 15 amino acids long. As for this clone: Its antigen remains unknown.

Sample: unstimulated CD4+ T cells sorted from spleen or lymph node cells, taken before transplant. The sequence was collected from a human donor who was the organ donor for an intestinal transplant. This chain links TRBV12-5 with TRBJ2-3; 7 bases fit TRBD1. The CDR3 coding sequence is TGTGCTAGTGGACCCGACAGGGCTCACACAGATACGCAGTATTTT. This sequence encodes CASGPDRAHTDTQYF.